The clone carrying this T cell receptor beta chain has just one count. The sample is drawn from a study of blood T cell repertoires in COVID-19. Background on the study: Samples of COVID-19 (acute and convalescent) were obtained from the United States, Italy and Spain. The cDNA or gDNA used as material had been derived from T cells, B-cell-depleted T cells, or PBMCs.

Produced via immunoSEQ multiplex PCR; TCRdb's table is partial and in-frame only. The sample lists about 88,000 clones; 75% to 90% were seen once. The ends were cut back, 7 bases at V and 0 bases at J, with 9 bases in the middle. Germline V lookup: CDR1 LNHDA, CDR2 SQIVND (reference sequence). CDR3 length: 13 amino acids. V gene TRBV19 combines with J gene TRBJ1-2; D gene uncertain. This TCR was recovered from a man older than 75 with acute or convalescent COVID-19. The specimen sequenced was peripheral blood. For the CDR3, the DNA is TGTGCCAGTAATGGGCCGGCTAACTATGGCTACACCTTC. This sequence encodes CASNGPANYGYTF.